Listed here are 13 T cell receptor beta chains from one sample, sequenced in a study of identical twins. TCRdb re-analysed the 5' RACE reads in MiXCR, keeping a single row per CDR3 protein. The profile shows just over 450,000 distinct CDR3 sequences, approximately 15% of them singletons. Separately, the same data were catalogued under a study of yellow fever vaccine responses in identical twins.

The source material was CD4+ T cells sorted from blood. These receptors were taken from a woman aged 18-29 years in good health.

The chain has TRBV29-1 and TRBJ2-7; TRBD1 agrees at 9 bases. The CDR3 covers 15 residues. CDR1 is SQVTM, CDR2 ANQGSEA, per germline. V was clipped by 6 bases and J by 2 bases; unmatched bases: 11. The CDR3, as DNA: TGCAGCGTCTCCATCGGGACAGGGAGCGCCTACGAGCAGTACTTC. Translated: CSVSIGTGSAYEQYF.

A few counts support this clonotype. The chain is built from TRBV12-3 or TRBV12-4 and TRBJ1-5; unclear D gene. V dropped 3 bases and J dropped 2 bases, with 5 bases sitting between them. The CDR3 consists of 13 residues. The CDR3 region is CASSFMGNQPQHF. CDR3 DNA sequence: TGTGCCAGCAGTTTTATGGGCAATCAGCCCCAGCATTTT.

V usage is TRBV24-1 and J usage is TRBJ2-7, with TRBD1 identical over 9 bases. The V segment lost 3 bases and the J segment 4 bases; nucleotides outside the gene matches: 6. CDR1 and CDR2 from the germline V gene are KGHDR and SFDVKD. CDR3 length equals 15 residues. The CDR3 loop is CATSDPDRGTYEQYF. The CDR3 DNA reads TGTGCCACCAGTGATCCGGACAGGGGAACTTACGAGCAGTACTTC.

The CDR3: CASSLAGQMNTEAFF. The CDR3 DNA reads TGTGCCAGCAGCCTAGCGGGACAGATGAACACTGAAGCTTTCTTT. The rearrangement joins TRBV3-1 to TRBJ1-1; 7 bases fit TRBD1. The CDR3 is made up of 15 amino acids. The germline CDR1 and CDR2 sequences are LGHDT and YNNKEL (reference sequence). Trimming took 4 bases from V and 0 from J; bases not matched to a gene: 5.

The chain is built from TRBV12-3 or TRBV12-4 and TRBJ2-3; D gene uncertain. Trimming removed 3 bases from V and 2 bases from J, with 6 bases in between. The CDR3 runs 13 residues. The CDR3, as DNA: TGTGCCAGCAGTTTGCAAATCACAGATACGCAGTATTTT. Translating gives CASSLQITDTQYF.

The V call is TRBV24-1, the J call TRBJ2-7; 8 bases line up with TRBD2. The V and J ends lost 6 bases and 2 bases, in that order; junction bases with no gene match: 2. Germline lookup yields CDR1 KGHDR and CDR2 SFDVKD. The CDR3 has 13 residues. The CDR3 bases are TGTGCCACCAGTAGCGGGAGCCCCTACGAGCAGTACTTC. Amino acid sequence: CATSSGSPYEQYF.

The chain carries TRBV9 and TRBJ2-1; a possible D gene is TRBD1 (6 bases). The CDR3 totals 16 residues. The germline V gene has CDR1 SGDLS and CDR2 YYNGEE. V dropped 0 bases and J dropped 8 bases, with 18 bases sitting between them. This chain's CDR3 is CASSVDWRQAPDEQFF. The CDR3 DNA reads as TGTGCCAGCAGCGTAGATTGGAGACAGGCGCCCGATGAGCAGTTCTTC. The variable domain in full, completed from reference TRBV9 and TRBJ2-1, reads DSGVTQTPKHLITATGQRVTLRCSPRSGDLSVYWYQQSLDQGLQFLIQYYNGEERAKGNILERFSAQQFPDLHSELNLSSLELGDSALYFCASSVDWRQAPDEQFFGPGTRLTVL.

This clonotype was observed a handful of times. This sequence joins TRBV9 and TRBJ2-3; TRBD2 matches 9 bases. Germline V gives CDR1 SGDLS, CDR2 YYNGEE. V was pared by 3 bases and J by 6 bases, with 14 bases of the junction left unmatched. This CDR3 is 17 amino acids long. CDR3 in amino acids: CASSGRPGGGASDTQYF. DNA of the CDR3: TGTGCCAGCAGCGGACGCCCGGGCGGGGGGGCGTCGGATACGCAGTATTTT.

This clonotype has a handful of counts. The genes are TRBV15 and TRBJ2-2; 9 positions match TRBD2. Germline assignment: CDR1 LNHNV and CDR2 YYDKDF (reference sequence). V dropped 7 bases and J dropped 4; count of bases not matched to a gene: 7. There are 15 residues in the CDR3. CDR3 protein: CATTAGGPGTGELFF. For the CDR3, the DNA is TGTGCCACCACTGCGGGAGGGCCGGGCACCGGGGAGCTGTTTTTT.

At least ten counts were recorded for this clonotype. CDR3 in amino acids: CASSLEAGREKTQYF. The CDR3 region has the DNA TGTGCCAGCAGCTTAGAGGCGGGGAGAGAGAAGACCCAGTACTTC. The rearrangement links TRBV7-2 to TRBJ2-5; D is possibly TRBD2 (6 bases). The germline V and J ends were trimmed by 1 base and 6 bases, with 15 bases remaining between them. The V gene's germline CDR1 is SGHTA and CDR2 FQGNSA. The length of the CDR3 is 15 residues.

This clonotype came up a few times. The chain uses TRBV27 and TRBJ1-4; no clear D gene. The V end was cut by 6 bases, the J end by 3 bases, with 11 bases between. The V gene's germline CDR1 is MNHEY and CDR2 SMNVEV (reference sequence). The CDR3 runs 14 residues. CDR3 protein: CASRAWGANEKLFF. The DNA of the CDR3 is TGTGCCAGCAGGGCTTGGGGTGCTAATGAAAAACTGTTTTTT. The complete variable domain, with remaining parts taken from reference TRBV27 and TRBJ1-4, reads EAQVTQNPRYLITVTGKKLTVTCSQNMNHEYMSWYRQDPGLGLRQIYYSMNVEVTDKGDVPEGYKVSRKEKRNFPLILESPSPNQTSLYFCASRAWGANEKLFFGSGTQLSVL.

This clonotype has a handful of counts. The chain joins TRBV3-1 to TRBJ2-7, with 9 bases identical to TRBD1. The CDR3 extends over 15 amino acids. The V gene end was trimmed by 0 bases and the J gene end by 3 bases; junction bases not matched to a gene: 3. Germline values: CDR1 LGHDT, CDR2 YNNKEL (reference sequence). The DNA of the CDR3 is TGTGCCAGCAGCCAAGATGGGACAGGGTACTACGAGCAGTACTTC. It specifies CASSQDGTGYYEQYF.

The V call is TRBV10-3, the J call TRBJ2-5, with unresolved D. The V gene's germline CDR1 is ENHRY and CDR2 SYGVKD. Trimming pared 0 bases from V and 2 bases from J, leaving 10 bases between. CDR3 size: 15 residues. CDR3 sequence (DNA): TGTGCCATCAGTGAGTCTGGCGGAGATCAAGAGACCCAGTACTTC. As protein: CAISESGGDQETQYF.